The T cell receptor beta chain under discussion was sequenced for a study of T cells in Graves' hyperthyroidism and ophthalmopathy. Study-level findings and limits: Ophthalmopathy was predicted by the model a median of about 6.5 months ahead of onset. Most expanded thyroid clonotypes above 0.001 recurred in blood.

Per the germline V gene, CDR1 is SGHRS and CDR2 is YFSETQ. CDR3 length: 18 residues. Trimming at V came to 4 bases and at J to 2 bases, leaving 14 bases not matched to a gene. This clonotype was detected many times. The antigen remains undetermined. The CDR3 regions of TCR beta were amplified from RNA transcripts. A set of HTBI primers served as the primers for a first-round RT-PCR of the TCR CDR3. TCRdb processed the multiplex PCR reads anew with MiXCR; each CDR3 protein has one entry. The repertoire holds roughly 300,000 distinct CDR3 sequences, with around 20% as singletons. PBMCs were collected from an approximately 10 ml volume of fresh peripheral blood.

Specimen: blood. The chain links TRBV5-1 to TRBJ1-4; 7 bases align to TRBD1. This TCR was sampled from a woman aged 45-60 years with Graves' hyperthyroidism. The chain's CDR3 is CASSNSRGRISTNEKLFF. CDR3 DNA sequence: TGCGCCAGCAGCAACTCCAGGGGGAGGATCTCGACTAATGAAAAACTGTTTTTT.